Sequencing of this T cell receptor (beta chain) was carried out in a study of cytomegalovirus exposure and HLA in healthy donors. The study, taken as a whole, reports: Most TCR sequences proved rare, with some public TCRs found in many donors. A missense variant in DCLRE1C was later tied to TCR beta V- and J-gene trimming. A later analysis found common viral pathogens apparently linked to several of the most significant clusters.

V was shortened by 2 bases and J by 1 base, with 13 bases between the two germline ends. CDR1 is MNHEY and CDR2 is SVGAGI in the germline V gene. This CDR3 is built from 16 residues. Note on this clone: Its target is unknown.

Primers: 60 Vbeta forward and 13 Jbeta reverse. TCRdb's table, derived via immunoSEQ multiplex PCR, lists solely in-frame clones and lacks some. The data contain about 200,000 clones, 82% of them singletons. V and J are TRBV6-5 and TRBJ2-3, with a possible D match to TRBD2 (5 bases). The TCR comes from a boy between 2 and 10 years old in good health and CMV-seronegative. The sequenced sample consisted of PBMCs. The CDR3 reads CASSYGSSLRTDTQYF. CDR3 coding DNA: TGTGCCAGCAGTTACGGTTCTAGCTTACGCACAGATACGCAGTATTTT.